The 13 T cell receptor beta chains below were found in one sample sequenced in a study of T cells in Graves' hyperthyroidism and ophthalmopathy. Amplification yielded TCR beta CDR3 regions, with RNA transcripts as the source. First-round RT-PCR targeting the TCR CDR3 was performed with the HTBI primer set. Via MiXCR, TCRdb re-called the multiplex PCR reads, giving one row per CDR3 protein. Found here are 500,000 to 650,000 distinct CDR3 sequences, just under 20% of them singletons; the top ten hold about 45%. The sample consisted of blood. These TCRs come from a man aged 35-49 years with Graves' ophthalmopathy.

This clonotype has a count of ten or more. The chain employs TRBV2 and TRBJ2-1, with 10 bases lining up with TRBD2. This CDR3 is 14 amino acids long. From germline, CDR1 is SNHLY and CDR2 FYNNEI. Trimming took 6 bases from V and 7 from J; bases not matched to a gene: 6. The CDR3 loop is CASRGLASTNEQFF. Here the CDR3 DNA reads TGTGCCAGCAGGGGACTAGCGAGTACTAATGAGCAGTTCTTC.

The chain combines TRBV20-1 with TRBJ1-2; no clear D. The CDR3 is made up of 19 amino acids. The germline CDR1 and CDR2 sequences are DFQATT and SNEGSKA (reference sequence). V lost 1 base to trimming and J lost 6 bases, with 30 bases between them. In nucleotides, the CDR3 is TGCAGTGCTAGAGGCGTCGCAGTTACGTCTTACAACTCAAACGATGGCTACACCTTC. Its protein product is CSARGVAVTSYNSNDGYTF.

This clonotype was counted many times. The chain couples TRBV12-3 or TRBV12-4 to TRBJ2-7; TRBD1 matches at 7 bases. Trimming cost V 5 bases and J 3 bases; bases outside gene matches: 10. CDR3 length: 15 amino acids. As DNA, the CDR3 is TGTGCCAGCAGTCCACGGACAGGCAGATACTACGAGCAGTACTTC. Translating it yields CASSPRTGRYYEQYF.

As for this clonotype: A single base separates this from a much larger clone, so it may be a read error. This rearrangement joins TRBV12-3 or TRBV12-4 to TRBJ1-5; 10 bases fit TRBD1. The CDR3 runs to 15 residues. J gave up 5 bases and V 7 bases, and 8 bases lay outside the gene matches. CDR3 nucleotide sequence: TGTGCCAGCAAAGGGGCCGGACAGGGGGATCAGCCCCAGCATTTT. Its translation: CASKGAGQGDQPQHF.

Worth noting for this clonotype: Compared with germline, one end of the junction differs, possibly owing to a read error. The V and J genes are TRBV5-1 and TRBJ1-1, with no clear D. Germline V CDR1 and CDR2: SGHRS, YFSETQ. The CDR3 totals 11 residues. The CDR3 sequence is CASSWNSEAFF. The CDR3 DNA follows: TGCGCCAGCAGCTGGAACAGTGAAGCTTTCTTT.

This clonotype was observed a few times. The chain links TRBV6-1 to TRBJ1-6, with D maybe TRBD1 (6 bases). V lost 7 bases and J 5 bases, leaving 12 bases between the germline ends. CDR1 is MNHNS and CDR2 is SASEGT in the germline V gene. There are 14 residues in the CDR3. CDR3 protein: CASKRQADNSPLHF. CDR3 DNA sequence: TGTGCCAGCAAAAGACAGGCAGATAATTCACCCCTCCACTTT.

The V gene is TRBV9, the J gene TRBJ2-1; the match to TRBD2 covers 14 bases. The CDR3 covers 14 residues. V lost 6 bases to trimming and J lost 14 bases; unmatched junction nucleotides: 10. Looked up from germline, CDR1 is SGDLS and CDR2 is YYNGEE. CDR3 sequence: CASNSGTSGSKEFF. CDR3 coding DNA: TGTGCCAGCAATTCCGGGACTAGCGGGAGTAAGGAGTTCTTC.

The chain carries TRBV25-1 and TRBJ1-2; D unclear. Germline V lookup: CDR1 MGHDK, CDR2 SYGVNS. This CDR3 has 13 amino acids. Trimming left V 6 bases short and J 1 base short, with 9 bases between. CDR3 region: CASRSAVNYGYTF. CDR3 bases: TGTGCCAGCAGATCGGCTGTTAACTATGGCTACACCTTC.

In its sample, this clonotype was seen many times. The V and J genes are TRBV2 and TRBJ2-7; 12 bases match TRBD2. Germline V gene sequence: CDR1 SNHLY, CDR2 FYNNEI. This CDR3 spans 18 amino acids. V shed 3 bases and J 5 bases; nucleotides not matched to a gene: 14. CDR3 protein: CASSDSSGRAAGQNEQYF. The CDR3 nucleotides are TGTGCCAGCAGTGATTCTAGCGGGAGGGCCGCGGGTCAGAACGAGCAGTACTTC.

This clonotype has just a few counts. This chain links TRBV20-1 with TRBJ1-1, with 9 bases lining up with TRBD1. CDR3 length equals 15 residues. The germline gives CDR1 DFQATT, CDR2 SNEGSKA (reference sequence). V shed 0 bases and J 6 bases; nucleotides not matched to a gene: 8. The CDR3: CSARDKGTGRSEAFF. CDR3 nucleotide sequence: TGCAGTGCTAGAGATAAGGGGACAGGGCGGTCTGAAGCTTTCTTT.

This clonotype was seen more than once but under ten times. The chain links TRBV5-1 to TRBJ2-7; 7 nucleotides agree with TRBD1. V was clipped by 1 base and J by 5 bases; unmatched bases: 6. The CDR3 has 14 amino acids. Looked up from germline, CDR1 is SGHRS and CDR2 is YFSETQ. The CDR3 protein is CASSLNRGLHEQYF. As DNA, the CDR3 is TGCGCCAGCAGCTTGAATAGGGGGCTTCACGAGCAGTACTTC.

The rearrangement links TRBV3-1 to TRBJ2-2, with TRBD1 matching 11 bases. The CDR3 is 16 amino acids. Germline values: CDR1 LGHDT, CDR2 YNNKEL (reference sequence). J was trimmed by 3 bases and V by 3 bases; bases with no gene match: 3. This CDR3 reads CASSQDRGQDTGELFF. As DNA, the CDR3 is TGTGCCAGCAGCCAGGACAGGGGGCAGGACACCGGGGAGCTGTTTTTT.

This clonotype was counted only a few times. The rearrangement uses TRBV7-8 and TRBJ2-1; perhaps TRBD1 as D (6 bases). This CDR3 is 17 amino acids long. The germline V gene encodes CDR1 SGHVS and CDR2 FQNEAQ. Trimming pared 5 bases from V and 0 bases from J, leaving 17 bases between. The CDR3 region is CASSLWGQASSYNEQFF. For the CDR3, the DNA is TGTGCCAGCAGCCTTTGGGGGCAGGCGAGCTCCTACAATGAGCAGTTCTTC. Supplemented by reference TRBV7-8 and TRBJ2-1, the full variable domain reads GAGVSQSPRYKVAKRGQDVALRCDPISGHVSLFWYQQALGQGPEFLTYFQNEAQLDKSGLPSDRFFAERPEGSVSTLKIQRTQQEDSAVYLCASSLWGQASSYNEQFFGPGTRLTVL.